What follows are 4 T cell receptor beta chains derived from one specimen sequenced in a study of shared clonotypes between healthy human individuals. The protocol was immunoSEQ multiplex PCR, while the TCRdb copy is restricted to in-frame clones and leaves out a portion. The sample has some 2 million clones; 85% to 95% are singletons. CD45RO-negative CD8 cells positively selected for CCR7 made up the naive population, which excluded terminally differentiated effector memory CD45RA+ cells. Sequencing was done on a sample of naive CD8+ T cells sorted from blood. All receptors derive from a man younger than 30 in good health.

This sequence joins TRBV25-1 and TRBJ1-4, with D uncertain. This CDR3 spans 14 amino acids. V was cut by 2 bases and J by 2 bases, with 6 bases left in between. Per the germline V gene, CDR1 is MGHDK and CDR2 is SYGVNS. This CDR3 reads CASSEEETNEKLFF. The CDR3, as DNA: TGTGCCAGCAGTGAAGAAGAGACTAATGAAAAACTGTTTTTT.

The chain has TRBV27 and TRBJ2-7, with 7 nucleotides matching TRBD1. Trimming took 5 bases from V and 3 from J; bases not matched to a gene: 7. Germline V gene data show CDR1 as MNHEY and CDR2 as SMNVEV (reference sequence). This CDR3 spans 14 amino acids. CDR3 sequence: CASSPYRGIYEQYF. The DNA for the CDR3 is TGTGCCAGCAGTCCATACAGGGGTATCTACGAGCAGTACTTC.

This clone came up a few times. The chain couples TRBV7-9 to TRBJ1-2; D gene uncertain. The V and J ends lost 4 bases and 0 bases respectively, with 12 bases between them. From germline, CDR1 is SEHNR and CDR2 FQNEAQ (reference sequence). The CDR3 consists of 15 residues. For the CDR3, the DNA is TGTGCCAGCAGCTCGACGGTTCGGCCTAACTATGGCTACACCTTC. Translated, it gives CASSSTVRPNYGYTF.

The chain has TRBV4-3 and TRBJ2-7; maybe TRBD2 (5 bases). Germline CDR1 LGHNA, CDR2 YSLEER. The CDR3 loop spans 15 amino acids. V was cut by 0 bases and J by 2 bases, with 11 bases left in between. The CDR3 bases are TGCGCCAGCAGCCAAGACCAGGAGGTCCCCTACGAGCAGTACTTC. This codes for CASSQDQEVPYEQYF.